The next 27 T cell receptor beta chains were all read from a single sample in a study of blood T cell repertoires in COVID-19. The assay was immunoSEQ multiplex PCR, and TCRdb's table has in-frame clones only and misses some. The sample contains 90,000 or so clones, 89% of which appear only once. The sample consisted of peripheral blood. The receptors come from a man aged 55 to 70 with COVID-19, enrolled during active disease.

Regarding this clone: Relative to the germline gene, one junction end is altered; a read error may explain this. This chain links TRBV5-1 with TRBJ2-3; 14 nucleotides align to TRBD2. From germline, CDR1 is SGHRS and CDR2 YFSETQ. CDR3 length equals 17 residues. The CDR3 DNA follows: TGCGCCAGCAGTTTGGGACTAGCGGGAGTTGAGACAGATACGCAGTATTTT. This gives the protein CASSLGLAGVETDTQYF.

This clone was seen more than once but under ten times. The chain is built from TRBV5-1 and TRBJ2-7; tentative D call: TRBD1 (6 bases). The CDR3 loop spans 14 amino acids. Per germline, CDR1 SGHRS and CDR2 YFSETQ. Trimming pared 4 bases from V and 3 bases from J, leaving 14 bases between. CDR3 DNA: TGCGCCAGCAGCGAGGACAGCATAAACTACGAGCAGTACTTC. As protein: CASSEDSINYEQYF.

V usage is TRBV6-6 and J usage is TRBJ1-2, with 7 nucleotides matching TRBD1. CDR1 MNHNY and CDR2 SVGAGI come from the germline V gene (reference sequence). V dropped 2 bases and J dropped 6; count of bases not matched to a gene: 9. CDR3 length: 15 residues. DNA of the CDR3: TGTGCCAGCAGTTACGGGGATGACAGGGTCCATGGCTACACCTTC. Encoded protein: CASSYGDDRVHGYTF.

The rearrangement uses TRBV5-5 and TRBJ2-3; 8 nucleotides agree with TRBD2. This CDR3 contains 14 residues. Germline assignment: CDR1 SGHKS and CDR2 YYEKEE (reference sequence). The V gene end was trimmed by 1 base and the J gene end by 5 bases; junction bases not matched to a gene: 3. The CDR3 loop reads CASSLLLAGDTQYF. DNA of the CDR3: TGTGCCAGCAGCTTGTTGCTAGCGGGAGATACGCAGTATTTT.

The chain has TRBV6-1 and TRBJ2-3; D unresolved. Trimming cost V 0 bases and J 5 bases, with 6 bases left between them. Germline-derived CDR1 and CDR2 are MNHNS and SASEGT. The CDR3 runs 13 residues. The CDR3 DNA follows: TGTGCCAGCAGTGAAGCCTTTTTAGATACGCAGTATTTT. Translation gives CASSEAFLDTQYF.

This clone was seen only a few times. The CDR3 loop reads CATSAAGLPYNEQFF. DNA for the CDR3: TGTGCCACCAGTGCGGCGGGACTACCTTACAATGAGCAGTTCTTC. The chain joins TRBV24-1 to TRBJ2-1; the match to TRBD2 covers 7 bases. Germline V gene lookup returns CDR1 KGHDR and CDR2 SFDVKD. V was pared by 5 bases and J by 4 bases, with 7 bases of the junction left unmatched. This CDR3 is 15 amino acids long.

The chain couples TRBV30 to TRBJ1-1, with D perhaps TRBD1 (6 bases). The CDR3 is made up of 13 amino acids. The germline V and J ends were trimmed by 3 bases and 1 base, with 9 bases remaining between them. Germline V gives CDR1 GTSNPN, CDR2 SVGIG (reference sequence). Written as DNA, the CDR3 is TGTGCCTGGAGGGGACACCCGAACACTGAAGCTTTCTTT. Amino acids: CAWRGHPNTEAFF.

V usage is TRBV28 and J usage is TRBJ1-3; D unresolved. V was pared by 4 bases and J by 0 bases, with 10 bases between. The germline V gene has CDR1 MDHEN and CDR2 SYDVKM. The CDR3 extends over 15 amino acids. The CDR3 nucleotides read TGTGCCAGCAGTTCCCCCACGGGCTCTGGAAACACCATATATTTT. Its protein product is CASSSPTGSGNTIYF. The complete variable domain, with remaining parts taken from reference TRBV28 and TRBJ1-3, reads DVKVTQSSRYLVKRTGEKVFLECVQDMDHENMFWYRQDPGLGLRLIYFSYDVKMKEKGDIPEGYSVSREKKERFSLILESASTNQTSMYLCASSSPTGSGNTIYFGEGSWLTVV.

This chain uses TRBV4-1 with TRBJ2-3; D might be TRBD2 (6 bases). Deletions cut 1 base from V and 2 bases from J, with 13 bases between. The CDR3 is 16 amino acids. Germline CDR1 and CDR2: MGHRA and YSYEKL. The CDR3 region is CASSQGAGRDTDTQYF. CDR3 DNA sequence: TGCGCCAGCAGCCAAGGCGCAGGGCGGGACACAGATACGCAGTATTTT.

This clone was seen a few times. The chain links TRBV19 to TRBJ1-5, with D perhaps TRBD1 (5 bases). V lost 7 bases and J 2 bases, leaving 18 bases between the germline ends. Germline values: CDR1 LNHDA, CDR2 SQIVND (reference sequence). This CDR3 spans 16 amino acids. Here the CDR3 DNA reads TGTGCCAGTACCATCGGGGGATCAAGAGGCAATCAGCCCCAGCATTTT. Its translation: CASTIGGSRGNQPQHF.

CDR3 protein: CATRGLGDEQYF. The DNA of the CDR3 is TGTGCCACCAGGGGGTTAGGGGACGAGCAGTACTTC. This rearrangement joins TRBV24-1 to TRBJ2-7, with D perhaps TRBD1 (5 bases). Germline V gives CDR1 KGHDR, CDR2 SFDVKD. This CDR3 has 12 amino acids. The V gene lost 7 bases and the J gene lost 5 bases, with 11 bases spanning the gap.

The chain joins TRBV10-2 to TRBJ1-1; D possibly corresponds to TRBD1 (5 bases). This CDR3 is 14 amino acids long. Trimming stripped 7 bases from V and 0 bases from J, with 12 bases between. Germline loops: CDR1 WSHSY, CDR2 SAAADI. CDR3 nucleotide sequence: TGCGCCAGCACTTACGGGGGGTTGAACACTGAAGCTTTCTTT. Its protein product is CASTYGGLNTEAFF.

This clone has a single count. The CDR3 is CASPTSGSRETQYF. The CDR3 DNA sequence: TGCGCCAGCCCTACTAGCGGGAGTCGAGAGACCCAGTACTTC. The chain couples TRBV4-3 to TRBJ2-5, with TRBD2 matching over 11 bases. The junction had 6 bases not matched to a gene; V was cut back by 8 bases and J by 4 bases. Germline CDR1 and CDR2: LGHNA and YSLEER. The CDR3 length is 14 residues.

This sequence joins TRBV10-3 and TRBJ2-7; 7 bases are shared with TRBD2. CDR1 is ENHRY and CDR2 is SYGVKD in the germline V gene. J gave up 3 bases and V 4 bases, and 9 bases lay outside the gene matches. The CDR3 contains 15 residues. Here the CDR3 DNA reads TGTGCCATCAGTGGAGGGGCACTAGCGAACTACGAGCAGTACTTC. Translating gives CAISGGALANYEQYF.

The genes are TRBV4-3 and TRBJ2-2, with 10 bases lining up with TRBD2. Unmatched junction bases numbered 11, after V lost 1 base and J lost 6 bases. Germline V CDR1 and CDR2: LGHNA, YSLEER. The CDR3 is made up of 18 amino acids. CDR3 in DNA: TGCGCCAGCAGCCAAGTCCACGGAGCGGGAGGGCCGGCCGGGGAGCTGTTTTTT. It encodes CASSQVHGAGGPAGELFF.

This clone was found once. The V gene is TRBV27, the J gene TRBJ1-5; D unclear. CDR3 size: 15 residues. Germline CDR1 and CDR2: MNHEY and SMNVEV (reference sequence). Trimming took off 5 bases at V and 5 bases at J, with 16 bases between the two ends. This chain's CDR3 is CASSPESLGDQPQHF. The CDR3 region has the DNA TGTGCCAGCAGTCCAGAATCGCTCGGGGATCAGCCCCAGCATTTT.

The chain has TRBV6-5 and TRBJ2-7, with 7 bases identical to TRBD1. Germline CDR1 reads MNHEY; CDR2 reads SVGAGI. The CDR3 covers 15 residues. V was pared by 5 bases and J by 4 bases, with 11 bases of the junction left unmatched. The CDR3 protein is CASSTGTAEPYEQYF. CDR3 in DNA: TGTGCCAGCAGTACAGGGACAGCGGAACCGTACGAGCAGTACTTC.

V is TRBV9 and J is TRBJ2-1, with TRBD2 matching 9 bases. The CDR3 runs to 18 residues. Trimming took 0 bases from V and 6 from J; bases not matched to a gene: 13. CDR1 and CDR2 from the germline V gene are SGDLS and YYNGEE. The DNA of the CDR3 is TGTGCCAGCAGCGTAGGAACGGCTAGCGGGGCTACAGTCAATGAGCAGTTCTTC. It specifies CASSVGTASGATVNEQFF.

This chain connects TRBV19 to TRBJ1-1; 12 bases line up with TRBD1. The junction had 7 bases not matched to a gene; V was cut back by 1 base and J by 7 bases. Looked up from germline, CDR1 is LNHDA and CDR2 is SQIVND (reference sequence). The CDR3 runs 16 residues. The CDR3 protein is CASSIGGDRGLFEAFF. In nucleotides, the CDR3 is TGTGCCAGTAGTATAGGTGGGGACAGGGGGCTATTTGAAGCTTTCTTT.

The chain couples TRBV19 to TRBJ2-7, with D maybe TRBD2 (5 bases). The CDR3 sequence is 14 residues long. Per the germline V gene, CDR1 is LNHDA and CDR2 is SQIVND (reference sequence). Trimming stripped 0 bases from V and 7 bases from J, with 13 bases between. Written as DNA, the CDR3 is TGTGCCAGTAGTATAGATCTCGGGTCGGGGGAGCAGTACTTC. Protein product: CASSIDLGSGEQYF. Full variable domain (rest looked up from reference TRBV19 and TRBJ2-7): DGGITQSPKYLFRKEGQNVTLSCEQNLNHDAMYWYRQDPGQGLRLIYYSQIVNDFQKGDIAEGYSVSREKKESFPLTVTSAQKNPTAFYLCASSIDLGSGEQYFGPGTRLTVT.

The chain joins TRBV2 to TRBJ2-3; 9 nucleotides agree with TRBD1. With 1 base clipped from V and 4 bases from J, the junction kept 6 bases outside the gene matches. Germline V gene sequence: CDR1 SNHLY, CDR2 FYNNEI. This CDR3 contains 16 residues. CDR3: CASSEDRTGVADTQYF. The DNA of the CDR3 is TGTGCCAGCAGTGAAGATCGGACAGGGGTTGCAGATACGCAGTATTTT.

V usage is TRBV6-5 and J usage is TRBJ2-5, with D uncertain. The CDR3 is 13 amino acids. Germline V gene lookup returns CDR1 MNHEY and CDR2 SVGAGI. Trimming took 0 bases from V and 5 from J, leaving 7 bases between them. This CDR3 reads CASSYSRFETQYF. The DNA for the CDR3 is TGTGCCAGCAGTTACTCGAGATTTGAGACCCAGTACTTC.

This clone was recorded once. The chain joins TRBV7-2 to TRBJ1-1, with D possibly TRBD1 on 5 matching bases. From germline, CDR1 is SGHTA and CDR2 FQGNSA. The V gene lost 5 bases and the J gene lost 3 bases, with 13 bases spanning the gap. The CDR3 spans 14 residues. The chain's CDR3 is CASSQGPEDTEAFF. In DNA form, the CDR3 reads TGTGCCAGCAGCCAGGGTCCAGAGGACACTGAAGCTTTCTTT.

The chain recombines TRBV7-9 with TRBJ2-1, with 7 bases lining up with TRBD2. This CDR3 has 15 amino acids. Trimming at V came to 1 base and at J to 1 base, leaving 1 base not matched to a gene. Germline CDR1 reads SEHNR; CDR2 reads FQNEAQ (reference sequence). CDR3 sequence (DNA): TGTGCCAGCAGCTTAGGGGGACTATCCTACAATGAGCAGTTCTTC. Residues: CASSLGGLSYNEQFF.

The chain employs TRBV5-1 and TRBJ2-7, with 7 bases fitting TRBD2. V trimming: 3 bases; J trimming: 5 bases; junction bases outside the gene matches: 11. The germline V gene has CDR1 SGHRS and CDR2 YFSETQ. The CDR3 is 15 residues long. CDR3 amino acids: CASSSSSGGADEQYF. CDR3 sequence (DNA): TGCGCCAGCAGCTCGTCTAGCGGAGGGGCCGACGAGCAGTACTTC.

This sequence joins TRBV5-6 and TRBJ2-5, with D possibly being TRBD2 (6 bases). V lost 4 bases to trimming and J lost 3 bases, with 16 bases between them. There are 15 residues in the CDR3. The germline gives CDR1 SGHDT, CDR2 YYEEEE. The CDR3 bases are TGTGCCAGCAGCCTTCCCCCGGGACTGGAAGAGACCCAGTACTTC. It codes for CASSLPPGLEETQYF.

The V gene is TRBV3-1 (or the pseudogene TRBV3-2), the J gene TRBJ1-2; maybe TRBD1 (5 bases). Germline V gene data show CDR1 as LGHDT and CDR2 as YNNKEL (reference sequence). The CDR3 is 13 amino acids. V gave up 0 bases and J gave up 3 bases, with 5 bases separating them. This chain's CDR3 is CASSQETDYGYTF. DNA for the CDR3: TGTGCCAGCAGCCAAGAGACAGACTATGGCTACACCTTC.